Each of the 19 T cell receptor beta chains below was sequenced from the same sample in a study of T cell responses to AZD1222 COVID-19 vaccine. Profiled with immunoSEQ multiplex PCR; TCRdb holds only in-frame clones, not every one. This sample carries more than 95,000 clones, 91% of them seen once, and the ten largest clones take over 40%. The specimen was peripheral blood, collected on day 0 of AZD1222 vaccination. The receptors were gathered from an adult in good health.

The V and J genes are TRBV5-1 and TRBJ1-1; no firm D call. Germline values: CDR1 SGHRS, CDR2 YFSETQ. This CDR3 has 14 amino acids. Trimming removed 1 base at V and 7 bases at J, with 14 bases between. CDR3 nucleotide sequence: TGCGCCAGCAGCTTGTCACCGGGATCCTTTGAAGCTTTCTTT. This codes for CASSLSPGSFEAFF. The full variable domain, its missing parts supplied by reference TRBV5-1 and TRBJ1-1, is KAGVTQTPRYLIKTRGQQVTLSCSPISGHRSVSWYQQTPGQGLQFLFEYFSETQRNKGNFPGRFSGRQFSNSRSEMNVSTLELGDSALYLCASSLSPGSFEAFFGQGTRLTVV.

The gene calls are TRBV24-1 and TRBJ1-2, with 7 bases matching TRBD1. The length of the CDR3 is 14 residues. V was pared by 5 bases and J by 4 bases, with 6 bases of the junction left unmatched. Germline loops: CDR1 KGHDR, CDR2 SFDVKD. The CDR3 region is CATSARQGSYGYTF. The CDR3 DNA sequence: TGTGCCACCAGTGCGAGACAGGGATCCTATGGCTACACCTTC.

The chain has TRBV27 and TRBJ2-7; D gene uncertain. The germline CDR1 and CDR2 sequences are MNHEY and SMNVEV (reference sequence). Trimming pared 1 base from V and 0 bases from J, leaving 19 bases between. This CDR3 spans 18 amino acids. CDR3 in DNA: TGTGCCAGCAGTTTATTGCCCCCCTTCGCGGAGAGCTCCTACGAGCAGTACTTC. Its translation is CASSLLPPFAESSYEQYF.

This clone was seen only a few times. The chain uses TRBV7-5 and TRBJ1-1. TRBV7-5 is a documented pseudogene. The CDR3 is 14 amino acids. CDR3 sequence (DNA): TGTGTCAGAAGCTTAATCGGGATGAACACTGAAGCTTTCTTT. Amino acid sequence: CVRSLIGMNTEAFF.

The chain uses TRBV5-1 and TRBJ2-3; TRBD2 might be the D (6 bases). The CDR3 has 16 amino acids. V shed 0 bases and J shed 2 bases, with 13 bases lying between them. Germline CDR1 reads SGHRS; CDR2 reads YFSETQ. The CDR3 DNA follows: TGCGCCAGCAGCTTGGGTTTAATAGCGGACACAGATACGCAGTATTTT. Its translation is CASSLGLIADTDTQYF.

The chain combines TRBV7-2 with TRBJ1-1; weak D call: TRBD1 (6 bases). V was pared by 1 base and J by 5 bases, with 14 bases between. Looked up from germline, CDR1 is SGHTA and CDR2 is FQGNSA. This CDR3 is 15 amino acids long. This CDR3 reads CASSLGLTGSTEAFF. The CDR3 DNA is TGTGCCAGCAGCTTAGGGTTAACAGGGAGTACTGAAGCTTTCTTT.

This clone was seen once. V usage is TRBV7-8 and J usage is TRBJ1-6; D may be TRBD1 (6 bases). Deletions cut 11 bases from V and 5 bases from J, with 13 bases between. Germline assignment: CDR1 SGHVS and CDR2 FQNEAQ. CDR3 length equals 13 residues. The CDR3 region is CASGGPHNSPLHF. The CDR3 DNA is TGTGCCTCGGGGGGCCCTCATAATTCACCCCTCCACTTT.

CDR3 bases: TGTGCCAGCAGTTTCGGTCCTGGCCTCCATCCGGACTATGGCTACACCTTC. Translation: CASSFGPGLHPDYGYTF. V is TRBV28 and J is TRBJ1-2; D unresolved. Germline V gene sequence: CDR1 MDHEN, CDR2 SYDVKM. The CDR3 sequence is 17 residues long. Trimming removed 3 bases at V and 3 bases at J, with 20 bases between.

This clone has a single count. The chain couples TRBV30 to TRBJ1-5, with 8 bases that match TRBD1. CDR3 length: 14 residues. V dropped 4 bases and J dropped 6; count of bases not matched to a gene: 8. CDR1 is GTSNPN, CDR2 SVGIG, per germline (reference sequence). The DNA of the CDR3 is TGTGCCTGGAATTCTCAGGGGGCGGGTCAGCCCCAGCATTTT. Its protein is CAWNSQGAGQPQHF.

The chain recombines TRBV7-7 with TRBJ2-5; D not certain. The germline CDR1 and CDR2 sequences are SSHAT and FNYEAQ (reference sequence). CDR3 length: 13 residues. Trimming removed 2 bases at V and 1 base at J, with 5 bases between. CDR3: CASSLPGQETQYF. CDR3 DNA: TGTGCCAGCAGCTTACCTGGCCAAGAGACCCAGTACTTC.

The chain links TRBV30 to TRBJ1-2, with D maybe TRBD1 (6 bases). V lost 0 bases and J 7 bases, leaving 12 bases between the germline ends. CDR1 GTSNPN and CDR2 SVGIG come from the germline V gene (reference sequence). CDR3 length equals 13 residues. The CDR3 DNA is TGTGCCTGGAGTGTCATTAGGGGGGCTGGCTACACCTTC. Translation gives CAWSVIRGAGYTF.

This sequence joins TRBV6-6 and TRBJ1-5; 7 positions match TRBD1. The CDR3 has 14 amino acids. The V and J ends lost 6 bases and 2 bases, in that order; junction bases with no gene match: 4. Germline values: CDR1 MNHNY, CDR2 SVGAGI (reference sequence). CDR3 nucleotide sequence: TGTGCCAGCAGCACCCAGGGGGGCAATCAGCCCCAGCATTTT. This gives the protein CASSTQGGNQPQHF.

The chain joins TRBV27 to TRBJ2-7; D possibly corresponds to TRBD1 (6 bases). Trimming left V 3 bases short and J 6 bases short, with 12 bases between. CDR1 MNHEY and CDR2 SMNVEV come from the germline V gene (reference sequence). CDR3 size: 13 residues. This CDR3 reads CASSLGQGFEQYF. The CDR3 coding sequence is TGTGCCAGCAGTTTGGGGCAGGGGTTCGAGCAGTACTTC.

The rearrangement links TRBV30 to TRBJ1-2; D may be TRBD1 (5 bases). The V gene's germline CDR1 is GTSNPN and CDR2 SVGIG (reference sequence). This CDR3 region has 13 residues. V was pared by 4 bases and J by 4 bases, with 13 bases between. The CDR3 bases are TGTGCCTGGAAAGTGGGGGTCCGCTATGGCTACACCTTC. Translated: CAWKVGVRYGYTF.

This clone turned up a few times. The chain couples TRBV6-5 to TRBJ2-7; TRBD1 matches 10 bases. There are 14 residues in the CDR3. The V segment lost 5 bases and the J segment 3 bases; nucleotides outside the gene matches: 4. Per the germline V gene, CDR1 is MNHEY and CDR2 is SVGAGI. CDR3 region: CASSPRTGGYEQYF. The CDR3 DNA sequence: TGTGCCAGCAGTCCTAGGACAGGGGGCTACGAGCAGTACTTC.

CDR3 region: CAIRVAVDTDTQYF. CDR3 coding DNA: TGTGCCATCAGGGTAGCGGTTGACACAGATACGCAGTATTTT. J is TRBJ2-3 and V is TRBV10-3; tentative D call: TRBD2 (6 bases). V lost 6 bases to trimming and J lost 2 bases, with 12 bases between them. The CDR3 runs to 14 residues. The germline gives CDR1 ENHRY, CDR2 SYGVKD.

V gene TRBV28 combines with J gene TRBJ1-2; D is ambiguous. CDR3 length equals 11 residues. Per the germline V gene, CDR1 is MDHEN and CDR2 is SYDVKM. The V gene lost 5 bases and the J gene lost 9 bases, with 10 bases spanning the gap. Here the CDR3 reads CASSPLVRYTF. The CDR3, as DNA: TGTGCCAGCAGTCCGCTGGTGCGCTACACCTTC.

The chain combines TRBV9 with TRBJ1-1; D gene unclear. Trimming shortened V by 3 bases and J by 0 bases, and 12 bases separated the two germline ends. Germline loops: CDR1 SGDLS, CDR2 YYNGEE. The CDR3 extends over 15 amino acids. The CDR3 sequence is CASSAVDGMNTEAFF. The CDR3 DNA reads as TGTGCCAGCAGCGCGGTGGACGGTATGAACACTGAAGCTTTCTTT.

The V and J genes are TRBV28 and TRBJ1-2, with a possible D match to TRBD1 (6 bases). This CDR3 contains 13 residues. Per germline, CDR1 MDHEN and CDR2 SYDVKM. V gave up 4 bases and J gave up 4 bases, with 10 bases separating them. The CDR3 DNA sequence: TGTGCCAGCAGTTACCGACAGGCCTATGGCTACACCTTC. Its protein is CASSYRQAYGYTF.